A single sample gave rise to the 19 T cell receptor beta chains below, sequenced in a study of T cell responses to AZD1222 COVID-19 vaccine (TCRdb year 2021). The label giving this sample's time point can be read as: about 28 days (+/-7) after the second vaccine dose. To prepare the library, the immunoSEQ multiplex PCR assay was applied. TCRdb took over this immuneACCESS table, retaining in-frame rearrangements with V and J assigned. Such tables are incomplete; in checked studies, under half of the missing clones stem from an unresolved V gene, and the remainder is unexplained. The sample table records approximately 100,000 clones; about 90% of these occur just once. Clones ranked in the top ten supply less than 4.5% of the sample. The sequencing used peripheral blood, collected 28 days after the second AZD1222 dose. These receptors were collected from an adult who received the AZD1222 COVID-19 vaccine.

This clone has just a few counts. V usage is TRBV7-9 and J usage is TRBJ1-1; no firm D call. Germline CDR1 SEHNR, CDR2 FQNEAQ (reference sequence). The CDR3 runs 18 residues. V lost 4 bases, J lost 3 bases, and 24 bases lay in between. The CDR3: CASSSMKVRLGLDTEAFF. Written as DNA, the CDR3 is TGTGCCAGCAGCTCTATGAAAGTTAGACTGGGCTTAGACACTGAAGCTTTCTTT.

The CDR3, as DNA: TGTGCCAGCAGCCAAGACATTGCGGGACTAGCGGGAGTCAACGAGCAGTACTTC. It specifies CASSQDIAGLAGVNEQYF. The chain couples TRBV14 to TRBJ2-7; the match to TRBD2 covers 14 bases. This CDR3 is 18 amino acids long. Trimming removed 0 bases from V and 5 bases from J; junction bases left unmatched: 9. Germline V CDR1 and CDR2: SGHDN, FVKESK. Combining the CDR3 with reference TRBV14 and TRBJ2-7 gives the whole variable domain EAGVTQFPSHSVIEKGQTVTLRCDPISGHDNLYWYRRVMGKEIKFLLHFVKESKQDESGMPNNRFLAERTGGTYSTLKVQPAELEDSGVYFCASSQDIAGLAGVNEQYFGPGTRLTVT.

This clone was counted a single time. The V and J genes are TRBV15 and TRBJ2-1; D might be TRBD1 (5 bases). Germline CDR1 is LNHNV and CDR2 is YYDKDF (reference sequence). The V end was cut by 3 bases, the J end by 4 bases, with 7 bases between. The CDR3 loop spans 13 amino acids. The CDR3 DNA is TGTGCCACCAGCAGGCGACAGTACAATGAGCAGTTCTTC. Protein product: CATSRRQYNEQFF.

The rearrangement links TRBV6-1 to TRBJ1-1, with TRBD1 identical over 8 bases. Germline V gene sequence: CDR1 MNHNS, CDR2 SASEGT. The V gene end was trimmed by 3 bases and the J gene end by 10 bases; junction bases not matched to a gene: 4. The CDR3 has 12 residues. CDR3: CASSDLTGAAFF. CDR3 DNA sequence: TGTGCCAGCAGTGACCTGACAGGGGCAGCTTTCTTT.

The J gene is TRBJ2-1, the V gene TRBV27; 10 nucleotides align to TRBD2. The V gene's germline CDR1 is MNHEY and CDR2 SMNVEV (reference sequence). The length of the CDR3 is 17 residues. J gave up 6 bases and V 2 bases, and 10 bases lay outside the gene matches. Written as DNA, the CDR3 is TGTGCCAGCAGTTTAATGTTTGGGCTAGCGGGAGTCAATGAGCAGTTCTTC. Protein: CASSLMFGLAGVNEQFF.

This chain connects TRBV27 to TRBJ2-7; tentatively, D is TRBD2 (7 bases). Trimming shortened V by 2 bases and J by 2 bases, and 10 bases separated the two germline ends. The CDR3 consists of 14 residues. Germline CDR1 MNHEY, CDR2 SMNVEV (reference sequence). Here the CDR3 reads CASSLEGGPYEQYF. The CDR3 DNA follows: TGTGCCAGCAGTTTAGAGGGGGGGCCCTACGAGCAGTACTTC.

The V call is TRBV19, the J call TRBJ1-5; D unresolved. Per germline, CDR1 LNHDA and CDR2 SQIVND (reference sequence). Trimming removed 2 bases from V and 7 bases from J, with 12 bases in between. This CDR3 is 14 amino acids long. DNA for the CDR3: TGTGCCAGTAGTATAAGGGATTCGATGCAGCCCCAGCATTTT. This encodes CASSIRDSMQPQHF. Complete variable domain (other parts from reference TRBV19 and TRBJ1-5): DGGITQSPKYLFRKEGQNVTLSCEQNLNHDAMYWYRQDPGQGLRLIYYSQIVNDFQKGDIAEGYSVSREKKESFPLTVTSAQKNPTAFYLCASSIRDSMQPQHFGDGTRLSIL.

This rearrangement joins TRBV29-1 to TRBJ2-7; 9 nucleotides line up with TRBD2. The CDR3 runs 14 residues. V dropped 5 bases and J dropped 1; count of bases not matched to a gene: 6. Germline CDR1 is SQVTM and CDR2 is ANQGSEA. The CDR3: CSVHSGGISYEQYF. CDR3 coding DNA: TGCAGCGTTCATAGCGGGGGCATTTCCTACGAGCAGTACTTC.

This clone showed up just once. V gene TRBV27 combines with J gene TRBJ1-5; 9 positions match TRBD1. The CDR3 totals 14 residues. Germline V lookup: CDR1 MNHEY, CDR2 SMNVEV (reference sequence). The J segment lost 7 bases and the V segment lost 4 bases, leaving 5 bases of the junction unmatched. CDR3 in DNA: TGTGCCAGCAGTTATTCGACAGGGGGACAGCCCCAGCATTTT. It encodes CASSYSTGGQPQHF.

The CDR3 is CASSSRETDTQYF. CDR3 in DNA: TGTGCCAGCAGTTCCAGGGAAACAGATACGCAGTATTTT. This rearrangement joins TRBV6-5 to TRBJ2-3, with a possible D match to TRBD1 (5 bases). V lost 4 bases, J lost 3 bases, and 8 bases lay in between. This CDR3 comprises 13 residues. Germline V gene data show CDR1 as MNHEY and CDR2 as SVGAGI.

CDR3 amino acids: CASSSYTGTSGAHTDTQYF. In DNA, the CDR3 is TGTGCCAGCAGTTCTTACACTGGGACTAGCGGAGCACACACAGATACGCAGTATTTT. V and J are TRBV6-2 or TRBV6-3 and TRBJ2-3, with 11 bases lining up with TRBD2. Per germline, CDR1 MNHEY and CDR2 SVGEGT. Trimming took 4 bases from V and 2 from J; bases not matched to a gene: 14. There are 19 residues in the CDR3.

V and J are TRBV4-1 and TRBJ2-7; TRBD2 aligns across 11 bases. In germline, CDR1 is MGHRA, CDR2 YSYEKL. V trimming: 1 base; J trimming: 11 bases; junction bases outside the gene matches: 16. This CDR3 is built from 17 residues. The CDR3 DNA is TGCGCCAGCAGCCAAGCTTTTAAGGGGCTAGCGGGAGGAGGGGAGTACTTC. Translating gives CASSQAFKGLAGGGEYF.

The count of this clone is one. The genes are TRBV15 and TRBJ2-7; TRBD1 is a possible D gene (6 bases). CDR3 length equals 17 residues. The germline gives CDR1 LNHNV, CDR2 YYDKDF (reference sequence). Trimming removed 0 bases from V and 0 bases from J, with 15 bases in between. The CDR3, as DNA: TGTGCCACCAGCAGAGATAAGGGGACACTATCCTCCTACGAGCAGTACTTC. The encoded protein is CATSRDKGTLSSYEQYF.

The rearrangement links TRBV29-1 to TRBJ2-7; TRBD1 aligns across 9 bases. This CDR3 is built from 13 residues. The junction had 9 bases not matched to a gene; V was cut back by 8 bases and J by 4 bases. Germline loops: CDR1 SQVTM, CDR2 ANQGSEA. Here the CDR3 DNA reads TGCAGCCTAAGGGACAGGGAGGATTACGAGCAGTACTTC. It encodes CSLRDREDYEQYF.

The rearrangement uses TRBV4-1 and TRBJ1-5; D unclear. V was trimmed by 1 base and J by 3 bases, leaving 10 bases between them. This CDR3 comprises 15 residues. Germline-derived CDR1 and CDR2 are MGHRA and YSYEKL. In DNA form, the CDR3 reads TGCGCCAGCAGCCAAGTAGTAAGGTCCAATCAGCCCCAGCATTTT. Amino acid sequence: CASSQVVRSNQPQHF.

The chain joins TRBV5-1 to TRBJ2-7, with TRBD1 as a possible D gene (6 bases). Germline CDR1 SGHRS, CDR2 YFSETQ. There are 11 residues in the CDR3. Trimming took off 4 bases at V and 6 bases at J, with 8 bases between the two ends. CDR3: CASSTDSEQYF. Here the CDR3 DNA reads TGCGCCAGCAGCACGGACAGCGAGCAGTACTTC.

V usage is TRBV13 and J usage is TRBJ1-2, with 7 nucleotides matching TRBD1. Trimming removed 2 bases from V and 8 bases from J; junction bases left unmatched: 14. Germline values: CDR1 PRHDT, CDR2 FYEKMQ (reference sequence). The CDR3 length is 16 residues. CDR3 DNA: TGTGCCAGCAGCTTAAGACAGGGTGAAAACCAAGGGGGCTACACCTTC. Encoded protein: CASSLRQGENQGGYTF.

This clone appeared once. This chain uses TRBV9 with TRBJ1-3, with D possibly matching TRBD1 (5 bases). Trimming stripped 4 bases from V and 4 bases from J, with 27 bases between. CDR1 is SGDLS and CDR2 is YYNGEE in the germline V gene. The CDR3 length is 19 residues. The CDR3 loop is CASSLPLLGGQSPGNTIYF. The CDR3 DNA reads as TGTGCCAGCAGCCTCCCGCTCCTAGGAGGACAATCACCCGGAAACACCATATATTTT.

V usage is TRBV7-6 and J usage is TRBJ2-2; D uncertain. The V gene's germline CDR1 is SGHVS and CDR2 FNYEAQ. The V and J ends lost 4 bases and 4 bases respectively, with 10 bases between them. The CDR3 length is 14 residues. Here the CDR3 reads CASSSGAGTGELFF. The CDR3 coding sequence is TGTGCCAGCAGCTCCGGAGCCGGCACCGGGGAGCTGTTTTTT.